These 13 T cell receptor beta chains came from one sample sequenced in a study of T cells in Graves' hyperthyroidism and ophthalmopathy. Regions amplified from RNA transcripts were the TCR beta CDR3 regions. Using the HTBI primer set, a first-round RT-PCR was run on the TCR CDR3. TCRdb fed the multiplex PCR reads into MiXCR, producing one record per CDR3 protein. This table holds hundreds of thousands of distinct CDR3 sequences, around 16% found once. Sequenced input: blood. The receptor set was obtained from a woman in her late teens or twenties with Graves' hyperthyroidism.

This clonotype was recorded at least ten times. The chain is built from TRBV15 and TRBJ2-3; 8 nucleotides agree with TRBD2. The CDR3 totals 16 residues. Germline CDR1 LNHNV, CDR2 YYDKDF (reference sequence). With V trimmed by 1 base and J by 5 bases, 8 bases remained unmatched. In DNA, the CDR3 is TGTGCCACCAGCAGAGCGGCCGGGAGGGTGGGAGATACGCAGTATTTT. Its translation is CATSRAAGRVGDTQYF.

This clonotype has a handful of counts. V is TRBV2 and J is TRBJ2-2, with 7 positions matching TRBD2. The length of the CDR3 is 15 residues. V lost 0 bases, J lost 5 bases, and 3 bases stayed unmatched. Germline loops: CDR1 SNHLY, CDR2 FYNNEI. CDR3 sequence reads: CASSEAAGGTGELFF. CDR3 nucleotide sequence: TGTGCCAGCAGTGAAGCGGCCGGGGGGACCGGGGAGCTGTTTTTT.

This clonotype was counted a few times. This chain joins TRBV6-1 and TRBJ1-5, with D unclear. V was cut by 4 bases and J by 3 bases, with 19 bases left in between. Germline V lookup: CDR1 MNHNS, CDR2 SASEGT. The CDR3 contains 17 residues. The CDR3 DNA sequence: TGTGCCAGCAGTGGACGGTACACGGGGTTTGCCAATCAGCCCCAGCATTTT. It translates to CASSGRYTGFANQPQHF.

In this sample, this clonotype turned up many times. The V and J genes are TRBV3-1 and TRBJ2-1, with 14 bases identical to TRBD2. J gave up 7 bases and V 4 bases, and 3 bases lay outside the gene matches. This CDR3 spans 15 amino acids. The germline CDR1 and CDR2 sequences are LGHDT and YNNKEL (reference sequence). The CDR3 sequence: CASSRTSGRTNEQFF. The DNA of the CDR3 is TGTGCCAGCAGCCGGACTAGCGGGAGGACAAATGAGCAGTTCTTC.

The table lists this clonotype with many counts. The chain combines TRBV3-1 with TRBJ1-6; 7 bases line up with TRBD1. CDR3 size: 12 residues. V lost 5 bases and J lost 14; bases outside the gene matches: 6. Germline V CDR1 and CDR2: LGHDT, YNNKEL (reference sequence). CDR3 nucleotide sequence: TGTGCCAGCAGCATACGACAGGGAACCCTCCACTTT. Residues: CASSIRQGTLHF.

This clonotype was detected many times. The chain combines TRBV27 with TRBJ2-7; TRBD1 might be the D (6 bases). Germline-derived CDR1 and CDR2 are MNHEY and SMNVEV (reference sequence). The CDR3 covers 13 residues. V shed 8 bases and J shed 2 bases, with 13 bases lying between them. Written as DNA, the CDR3 is TGTGCCAGCCAAGACAGGACCGCCTACGAGCAGTACTTC. Translation gives CASQDRTAYEQYF.

This sequence joins TRBV9 and TRBJ1-2; D remains ambiguous. Germline V gene data show CDR1 as SGDLS and CDR2 as YYNGEE. The CDR3 has 13 amino acids. Trimming pared 4 bases from V and 8 bases from J, leaving 15 bases between. This chain's CDR3 is CASSLEKGRGYTF. CDR3 nucleotides: TGTGCCAGCAGCCTCGAGAAAGGGCGGGGCTACACCTTC.

As concerns this clonotype: A read error may account for a junction end that differs from germline. The chain joins TRBV7-3 to TRBJ2-5; D is possibly TRBD1 (5 bases). The CDR3 totals 16 residues. Per the germline V gene, CDR1 is SGHTA and CDR2 is FQGTGA. The CDR3 reads CANSQDLGQGQETQYF. CDR3 bases: TGTGCCAACAGCCAAGATTTGGGGCAGGGCCAAGAGACCCAGTACTTC.

In its sample, this clonotype was seen many times. The genes are TRBV6-1 and TRBJ2-5, with no clear D. V gave up 0 bases and J gave up 0 bases, with 5 bases separating them. The CDR3 is made up of 14 amino acids. Germline V gene lookup returns CDR1 MNHNS and CDR2 SASEGT. In nucleotides, the CDR3 is TGTGCCAGCAGTGAAGCCAGGTACCAAGAGACCCAGTACTTC. Translation: CASSEARYQETQYF.

This clonotype showed up just a few times. A much more abundant neighbour one base away suggests this may be a read error. The rearrangement links TRBV12-3 or TRBV12-4 to TRBJ2-7; 10 bases are a match to TRBD2. The length of the CDR3 is 13 residues. In DNA form, the CDR3 reads TGTACCAGCAGTCCTAGCGGGGGCTTCGAGCAGTACTTC. Protein product: CTSSPSGGFEQYF.

This clonotype was picked up many times. The chain combines TRBV5-8 with TRBJ1-1; TRBD1 might be the D (5 bases). Trimming cost V 4 bases and J 6 bases, with 13 bases left between them. Germline V gene sequence: CDR1 SGHTS, CDR2 YDEGEE. CDR3 length: 13 residues. The CDR3 protein is CASSLRGVPEAFF. The CDR3 nucleotides are TGTGCCAGCAGCCTTCGAGGGGTCCCTGAAGCTTTCTTT.

The table lists this clonotype with many counts. The chain recombines TRBV12-3 or TRBV12-4 with TRBJ2-7; 8 nucleotides match TRBD1. V gave up 5 bases and J gave up 4 bases; unmatched junction bases: 10. This CDR3 comprises 15 residues. CDR3 in amino acids: CASSPHRGAIYEQYF. CDR3 DNA: TGTGCCAGCAGTCCCCACAGGGGGGCGATTTACGAGCAGTACTTC.

V gene TRBV27 combines with J gene TRBJ2-7, with 8 bases lining up with TRBD2. The CDR3 is 15 amino acids. The germline CDR1 and CDR2 sequences are MNHEY and SMNVEV (reference sequence). Unmatched junction bases numbered 12, after V lost 5 bases and J lost 6 bases. The CDR3 loop is CASSPPGRGAGEQYF. The DNA of the CDR3 is TGTGCCAGCAGTCCCCCGGGGCGGGGGGCGGGCGAGCAGTACTTC.